Listed below are T cell receptor beta chains from one sample, sequenced in a study of monozygotic twins with inflammatory bowel disease. TCRdb reprocessed the 5' RACE reads, keeping one entry per CDR3 protein, no DNA. Here the sample table reports approximately 420,000 distinct CDR3 sequences. Material for sequencing was blood. The receptor source for this set is a human donor with ulcerative colitis or Crohn's disease, or a healthy co-twin of an affected twin (not recorded which). Both conserved end residues are part of each CDR3.

cdr3_aa: CASSLDRLGSGELFF
j_call: TRBJ2-2
v_call: TRBV7-3

cdr3_aa: CSAIKLPSSYNEQFF
j_call: TRBJ2-1
v_call: TRBV20-1

cdr3_aa: CASSPAGVANEKLFF
j_call: TRBJ1-4
v_call: TRBV11-2

cdr3_aa: CASSEGAARQFF
j_call: TRBJ2-1
v_call: TRBV9

cdr3_aa: CASSFLAGGLKNEQFF
j_call: TRBJ2-1
v_call: TRBV7-3

cdr3_aa: CASKAAADTQYF
j_call: TRBJ2-3
v_call: TRBV6-6

cdr3_aa: CASSARPQVPDTQYF
j_call: TRBJ2-3
v_call: TRBV7-2

cdr3_aa: CSVREGTDTQYF
j_call: TRBJ2-3
v_call: TRBV29-1

cdr3_aa: CASSQVMTGQETQYF
j_call: TRBJ2-5
v_call: TRBV4-3

cdr3_aa: CASSFATGGTRSYGYTF
j_call: TRBJ1-2
v_call: TRBV5-4

cdr3_aa: CASSLAHRESEQFF
j_call: TRBJ2-1
v_call: TRBV5-1

cdr3_aa: CASSLERIGNTIYF
j_call: TRBJ1-3
v_call: TRBV7-8

cdr3_aa: CATSTSRSDEQYF
j_call: TRBJ2-7
v_call: TRBV24-1

cdr3_aa: CASSLNALNSPLHF
j_call: TRBJ1-6
v_call: TRBV12-3/TRBV12-4

cdr3_aa: CASSLAGQGITEAFF
j_call: TRBJ1-1
v_call: TRBV5-1

cdr3_aa: CSARPLGEVFNEKLFF
j_call: TRBJ1-4
v_call: TRBV20-1

cdr3_aa: CASSPGQHQPQHF
j_call: TRBJ1-5
v_call: TRBV18

cdr3_aa: CASSDRTSGRRETQYF
j_call: TRBJ2-5
v_call: TRBV27

cdr3_aa: CASSPPGPSSYEQYF
j_call: TRBJ2-7
v_call: TRBV7-6

cdr3_aa: CASSSRRDRGRRSPDTQYF
j_call: TRBJ2-3
v_call: TRBV7-6

cdr3_aa: CASSFPYGYGELFF
j_call: TRBJ2-2
v_call: TRBV28

cdr3_aa: CASSLPLSGTGELFF
j_call: TRBJ2-2
v_call: TRBV28

cdr3_aa: CASSLDVSREFNSPLHF
j_call: TRBJ1-6
v_call: TRBV5-1

cdr3_aa: CASSISDSQTGELFF
j_call: TRBJ2-2
v_call: TRBV5-1

cdr3_aa: CASAGGGNQETQYF
j_call: TRBJ2-5
v_call: TRBV2

cdr3_aa: CASSQGDKLLREQYF
j_call: TRBJ2-7
v_call: TRBV3-1

cdr3_aa: CASSLARVRTEAFF
j_call: TRBJ1-1
v_call: TRBV7-9

cdr3_aa: CASSQGTGGQGEQFF
j_call: TRBJ2-1
v_call: TRBV3-1

cdr3_aa: CASSETRGADTGELFF
j_call: TRBJ2-2
v_call: TRBV10-2

cdr3_aa: CSVVGAREQYF
j_call: TRBJ2-7
v_call: TRBV29-1

cdr3_aa: CASSSGSPGETQYF
j_call: TRBJ2-5
v_call: TRBV5-1

cdr3_aa: CAWTLAGGPGETQYF
j_call: TRBJ2-5
v_call: TRBV30

cdr3_aa: CASSQPGDTGELFF
j_call: TRBJ2-2
v_call: TRBV4-2

cdr3_aa: CATREGPSGTQYF
j_call: TRBJ2-3
v_call: TRBV15

cdr3_aa: CASQSGGGHYNEQFF
j_call: TRBJ2-1
v_call: TRBV5-8

cdr3_aa: CASSLVYSPFELLYGYTF
j_call: TRBJ1-2
v_call: TRBV5-1

cdr3_aa: CASSLSRGLAGVLYF
j_call: TRBJ2-7
v_call: TRBV11-2

cdr3_aa: CASNQDRVWNEQFF
j_call: TRBJ2-1
v_call: TRBV12-3/TRBV12-4

cdr3_aa: CSAGDRGLNTEAFF
j_call: TRBJ1-1
v_call: TRBV20-1

cdr3_aa: CASTLGTSLDEQFF
j_call: TRBJ2-1
v_call: TRBV9